This TCR beta chain was retrieved from a study of human T cells and chemical hapten exposure. Study results and caveats: With DPC sensitization, TCRs exceeding 1 in 1000 frequency showed no change.

Individual cDNA molecules each carried unique molecular identifiers attached by the library. Methods used by the authors: Samples held a median of roughly 100,000 TCRs, range about 23,224–690,600. MiXCR, applied by TCRdb to the RACE reads, yields one record per CDR3 protein. TCRdb assigned the V and J calls; the authors' analysis was not used. The data hold 75,000 to 100,000 distinct CDR3 sequences, with around 8.8% observed a single time. Germline-derived CDR1 and CDR2 are MNHEY and SVGAGI. Trimming cost V 7 bases and J 2 bases, with 12 bases left between them. CDR3 length equals 15 residues. About this clonotype itself: Its specificity is unknown.

Time point: healthy volunteer bleed at 2 weeks. Extraction of total RNA was performed on unfractionated whole blood. Sequencing input: whole blood. This TCR was recovered from a female donor in good health. Some clones in this sample may be carry-over from other donors' samples. The V call is TRBV6-5, the J call TRBJ2-6; the D call may be TRBD1 or TRBD2 (5 bases each). The DNA for the CDR3 is TGTGCCAGCACCCTCGAGGGGACTGGGGCCAACGTCCTGACTTTC. Amino acid sequence: CASTLEGTGANVLTF.